Presented here are 21 T cell receptor beta chains from one specimen sequenced in a study of T cell responses to AZD1222 COVID-19 vaccine. TCRdb's table, derived via immunoSEQ multiplex PCR, lists solely in-frame clones and lacks some. This sample yields 90,000 to 120,000 clones, of which roughly nine tenths are seen a single time; about 5% belongs to the top ten. This material consisted of peripheral blood, taken 28 days after the second AZD1222 dose. These TCRs come from an adult who received the AZD1222 COVID-19 vaccine.

The chain employs TRBV7-9 and TRBJ2-3; D ambiguous. V lost 4 bases and J 0 bases, leaving 14 bases between the germline ends. Germline V lookup: CDR1 SEHNR, CDR2 FQNEAQ (reference sequence). CDR3 length equals 16 residues. The CDR3 region has the DNA TGTGCCAGCAGCTCCCGCAGGACCTCTAGCACAGATACGCAGTATTTT. This encodes CASSSRRTSSTDTQYF.

The J gene is TRBJ1-4, the V gene TRBV23-1; 11 bases agree with TRBD1. TRBV23-1 is flagged as an ORF with uncertain function. There are 14 residues in the CDR3. V gave up 3 bases and J gave up 7 bases; unmatched junction bases: 1. Written as DNA, the CDR3 is TGCGCCAGCAGTCAGGGACAGGGGGGTGAAAAACTGTTTTTT. Amino acid sequence: CASSQGQGGEKLFF.

The chain combines TRBV19 with TRBJ1-1, with a weak D call TRBD1 (5 bases). Per the germline V gene, CDR1 is LNHDA and CDR2 is SQIVND (reference sequence). The CDR3 runs to 14 residues. V lost 5 bases, J lost 4 bases, and 14 bases lay in between. The CDR3 loop reads CASSVGGVGTEAFF. The CDR3 DNA follows: TGTGCCAGTAGTGTCGGGGGGGTTGGCACTGAAGCTTTCTTT.

The V call is TRBV6-2 or TRBV6-3, the J call TRBJ1-1; TRBD1 agrees at 9 bases. V trimming: 5 bases; J trimming: 6 bases; junction bases outside the gene matches: 4. CDR3 length: 13 amino acids. Germline loops: CDR1 MNHEY, CDR2 SVGEGT. The DNA for the CDR3 is TGTGCCAGCAGTACAAACAGGGGGCCTGAAGCTTTCTTT. Encoded protein: CASSTNRGPEAFF.

This chain links TRBV5-4 with TRBJ2-1; D possibly uses TRBD1 or TRBD2 (5 bases each). V was shortened by 4 bases and J by 0 bases, with 14 bases between the two germline ends. The CDR3 has 16 amino acids. From germline, CDR1 is SGHNT and CDR2 YYREEE (reference sequence). The DNA for the CDR3 is TGTGCCAGCAGCCAGCATTCAGGGAGCTCCTACAATGAGCAGTTCTTC. Translation gives CASSQHSGSSYNEQFF. Complete variable domain (other parts from reference TRBV5-4 and TRBJ2-1): ETGVTQSPTHLIKTRGQQVTLRCSSQSGHNTVSWYQQALGQGPQFIFQYYREEENGRGNFPPRFSGLQFPNYSSELNVNALELDDSALYLCASSQHSGSSYNEQFFGPGTRLTVL.

The chain combines TRBV28 with TRBJ1-4; D remains unclear. CDR1 is MDHEN, CDR2 SYDVKM, per germline. Trimming pared 3 bases from V and 8 bases from J, leaving 16 bases between. This CDR3 contains 15 residues. Written as DNA, the CDR3 is TGTGCCAGCAGTTTCGGGGTGGTACAAGACGAAAAACTGTTTTTT. This gives the protein CASSFGVVQDEKLFF.

This chain uses TRBV7-2 with TRBJ1-1; D not certain. In germline, CDR1 is SGHTA, CDR2 FQGNSA. Trimming removed 0 bases from V and 3 bases from J, with 11 bases in between. This CDR3 comprises 15 residues. The chain's CDR3 is CASSLAGPYHTEAFF. As DNA, the CDR3 is TGTGCCAGCAGCTTAGCAGGGCCGTACCACACTGAAGCTTTCTTT.

The genes are TRBV23-1 and TRBJ2-3; D gene uncertain. TRBV23-1 is labeled an ORF, and its function is uncertain. The CDR3 is 16 residues long. With 0 bases removed from V and 5 bases from J, the gap between germline ends came to 15 bases. DNA of the CDR3: TGCGCCAGCAGTCAATCATTCGCGTTAGCAGGAGATACGCAGTATTTT. Its translation: CASSQSFALAGDTQYF.

CDR3 nucleotide sequence: TGTGCCAGCAGCCCCGTCGGACAGGGCAATCAGCCCCAGCATTTT. It specifies CASSPVGQGNQPQHF. V is TRBV6-2 or TRBV6-3 and J is TRBJ1-5; TRBD1 agrees at 7 bases. Trimming at V came to 6 bases and at J to 2 bases, leaving 7 bases not matched to a gene. Germline V gene lookup returns CDR1 MNHEY and CDR2 SVGEGT. CDR3 length: 15 amino acids.

V usage is TRBV11-2 and J usage is TRBJ1-5; no firm D call. The CDR3 length is 16 residues. From germline, CDR1 is SGHAT and CDR2 FQNNGV. The V gene lost 5 bases and the J gene lost 2 bases, with 16 bases spanning the gap. The CDR3 DNA follows: TGTGCCAGCAGCGGTTTGGACCCGGAGGGCAATCAGCCCCAGCATTTT. Its translation is CASSGLDPEGNQPQHF. Looking up the rest from reference TRBV11-2 and TRBJ1-5 gives the full variable domain: EAGVAQSPRYKIIEKRQSVAFWCNPISGHATLYWYQQILGQGPKLLIQFQNNGVVDDSQLPKDRFSAERLKGVDSTLKIQPAKLEDSAVYLCASSGLDPEGNQPQHFGDGTRLSIL.

The chain joins TRBV3-1 (or the pseudogene TRBV3-2) to TRBJ1-3; no clear D. In germline, CDR1 is LGHDT, CDR2 YNNKEL (reference sequence). The V end lost 0 bases, the J end lost 3 bases, and 12 bases lay between the germline ends. The CDR3 sequence is 16 residues long. In DNA, the CDR3 is TGTGCCAGCAGCCAAGAGTCGCGGGTTCTTGGAAACACCATATATTTT. This sequence encodes CASSQESRVLGNTIYF.

The rearrangement joins TRBV7-9 to TRBJ1-6; D uncertain. Deletions cut 2 bases from V and 6 bases from J, with 14 bases between. The CDR3 has 16 residues. CDR1 and CDR2 from the germline V gene are SEHNR and FQNEAQ (reference sequence). The CDR3 loop reads CASSLNALEANSPLHF. DNA of the CDR3: TGTGCCAGCAGCTTAAATGCCCTAGAGGCTAATTCACCCCTCCACTTT.

This chain joins TRBV28 and TRBJ2-7; 9 positions agree with TRBD1. V trimming: 6 bases; J trimming: 0 bases; junction bases outside the gene matches: 6. The CDR3 runs to 15 residues. Looked up from germline, CDR1 is MDHEN and CDR2 is SYDVKM. CDR3: CASSPTQGASYEQYF. DNA of the CDR3: TGTGCCAGCAGCCCAACACAGGGGGCCTCCTACGAGCAGTACTTC.

CDR3 sequence reads: CASSYGGGYGYTF. In nucleotides, the CDR3 is TGTGCCAGTAGCTACGGGGGGGGCTATGGCTACACCTTC. The chain combines TRBV19 with TRBJ1-2, with D tentatively TRBD1 (5 bases). V was clipped by 6 bases and J by 4 bases, with 12 bases between them. The CDR3 is made up of 13 amino acids. From germline, CDR1 is LNHDA and CDR2 SQIVND (reference sequence). The full variable domain, rest sourced from reference TRBV19 and TRBJ1-2, is DGGITQSPKYLFRKEGQNVTLSCEQNLNHDAMYWYRQDPGQGLRLIYYSQIVNDFQKGDIAEGYSVSREKKESFPLTVTSAQKNPTAFYLCASSYGGGYGYTFGSGTRLTVV.

This clone was seen only a few times. The rearrangement joins TRBV9 to TRBJ2-6, with no clear D. V was cut by 2 bases and J by 1 base, with 7 bases left in between. The germline gives CDR1 SGDLS, CDR2 YYNGEE. This CDR3 spans 15 amino acids. CDR3 sequence (DNA): TGTGCCAGCAGCGTTACACAGTCTGGGGCCAACGTCCTGACTTTC. Its translation is CASSVTQSGANVLTF.

The chain recombines TRBV11-2 with TRBJ1-3, with D possibly being TRBD1 (5 bases). Germline values: CDR1 SGHAT, CDR2 FQNNGV. Trimming removed 4 bases from V and 0 bases from J, with 16 bases in between. CDR3 length equals 17 residues. The CDR3 sequence is CASSSKGLGLSGNTIYF. In DNA, the CDR3 is TGTGCCAGCAGCTCAAAGGGGCTAGGGCTCTCTGGAAACACCATATATTTT.

This rearrangement joins TRBV9 to TRBJ2-7; 11 bases are a match to TRBD2. J lost 1 base, V lost 3 bases, and 3 bases had no gene match. There are 15 residues in the CDR3. Germline CDR1 SGDLS, CDR2 YYNGEE. CDR3 in DNA: TGTGCCAGCAGCGACTCTAGCGGGGGGTCCTACGAGCAGTACTTC. Amino acid sequence: CASSDSSGGSYEQYF.

The chain couples TRBV7-9 to TRBJ2-7, with 7 positions matching TRBD1. V lost 5 bases, J lost 0 bases, and 16 bases stayed unmatched. CDR1 is SEHNR, CDR2 FQNEAQ, per germline (reference sequence). This CDR3 spans 18 amino acids. The CDR3 sequence: CASSHRDRIQGGSYEQYF. CDR3 DNA sequence: TGTGCCAGCAGCCACCGGGACAGAATTCAAGGGGGCTCCTACGAGCAGTACTTC. The whole variable domain, filled in from reference TRBV7-9 and TRBJ2-7, reads DTGVSQNPRHKITKRGQNVTFRCDPISEHNRLYWYRQTLGQGPEFLTYFQNEAQLEKSRLLSDRFSAERPKGSFSTLEIQRTEQGDSAMYLCASSHRDRIQGGSYEQYFGPGTRLTVT.

This chain uses TRBV6-4 with TRBJ2-1; 9 bases agree with TRBD2. The CDR3 runs 14 residues. J lost 9 bases, V lost 7 bases, and 10 bases had no gene match. In germline, CDR1 is MRHNA, CDR2 SNTAGT. The CDR3 bases are TGTGCCAGCACCCTGCGTAGCGGGGGCGGTGAGCAGTTCTTC. It codes for CASTLRSGGGEQFF.

The gene calls are TRBV18 and TRBJ2-2, with TRBD2 matching over 11 bases. Germline V gives CDR1 KGHSH, CDR2 LQKENI. V shed 3 bases, J shed 1 base, and the junction held 1 base outside the gene matches. This CDR3 has 16 amino acids. The CDR3 reads CASSPGLAGNTGELFF. In nucleotides, the CDR3 is TGTGCCAGCTCACCCGGACTAGCGGGGAACACCGGGGAGCTGTTTTTT.

This chain links TRBV5-6 with TRBJ2-7; D may be TRBD1 or TRBD2 (5 bases each). Deletions cut 3 bases from V and 1 base from J, with 14 bases between. The length of the CDR3 is 15 residues. CDR1 is SGHDT, CDR2 YYEEEE, per germline. Written as DNA, the CDR3 is TGTGCCAGCAGCTGGGGTTGGGGACCTTCCTACGAGCAGTACTTC. Its protein is CASSWGWGPSYEQYF.